This TCR beta chain was observed in a study of T cell repertoires in cytomegalovirus infection. TCRdb itself ran the reads through MiXCR, one entry per CDR3 protein. The table includes hundreds of thousands of distinct CDR3 sequences, under 45% detected once. This clonotype has more than one count but fewer than ten. Its antigen is undetermined. The CDR3 has 15 amino acids. The V and J ends lost 5 bases and 0 bases respectively, with 11 bases between them. The V gene's germline CDR1 is SGHVS and CDR2 FNYEAQ. Sequencing used cultured PBMCs, obtained from culture after CMV antigen stimulation. The receptor was derived from a human donor in good health (CMV status not recorded). Some clones in this sample may be carry-over from other donors' samples. The chain has TRBV7-6 and TRBJ2-1, with D possibly being TRBD2 (6 bases). The CDR3 here is CASSLYGSSYNEQFF. Written as DNA, the CDR3 is TGTGCCAGCAGCCTATACGGGAGCTCCTACAATGAGCAGTTCTTC.